This T cell receptor beta chain is drawn from a study of T-cell reconstitution after alpha-beta-depleted transplantation in children. Preparation of the TCRbeta library was carried out with unique molecular identifiers. TCRdb re-analysed the PCR reads in MiXCR, keeping a single row per CDR3 protein. The sample yields approximately 800,000 distinct CDR3 sequences, 15% to 20% seen once. Details on this clonotype: What it recognizes is unknown.

The V gene's germline CDR1 is SEHNR and CDR2 FQNEAQ (reference sequence). The CDR3 spans 13 residues. The V end was cut by 9 bases, the J end by 1 base, with 9 bases between. Study results and caveats: Surviving recipient T cells and intrathymic progenitors accounted for some patients' high TCRbeta diversity at day 60. T-cell counts and diversity at one year post-transplant came mainly from newly produced T cells.

The rearrangement joins TRBV7-9 to TRBJ2-2; TRBD2 might be the D (5 bases). The sequencing here drew on PBMCs, mostly from graft donor cells, taken 360 days after TCRalphabeta/CD19-depleted stem cell transplant. The clonotype comes from a male patient aged 10 to 17 who had a stem cell transplant for acute lymphoblastic leukemia, so the T cells may come from the graft donor. In nucleotides, the CDR3 is TGTGCCAGGACTACTGGGAACACCGGGGAGCTGTTTTTT. It translates to CARTTGNTGELFF.